This T cell receptor (beta chain) is from a study of T cells expressing NK-cell markers. Overall study context: Among eight sequenced donors, seven carried HCMV seropositivity while one was seronegative.

Per the germline V gene, CDR1 is SGHNT and CDR2 is YYREEE (reference sequence). The CDR3 sequence is 15 residues long. TCRdb reworked the 5' RACE reads into one entry per CDR3 protein, no DNA. Across about 110,000 distinct CDR3 sequences, the top ten clones capture about a fifth of the sample. Concerning this clonotype itself: Its target is unknown.

Overall study findings and caveats: Roughly 6 donors had dominant NKG2C+ clonotypes that comprised roughly 1.0-8% of their CD8+ T cells.

Material: blood T cells: a sorted CD56 or NKG2C T cell subset, CD4+ or CD8+ T cells, or bulk PBMC T cells (not recorded which). This chain joins TRBV5-4 and TRBJ2-7; absent DNA, TCRdb's TRBD1 call cannot be checked. The clonotype was recovered from a woman aged 18-70 years in good health. CDR3 sequence reads: CASSLAGGWAYEQYF.